Listed below are T cell receptor beta chains from one sample, sequenced in a study of breast tumors, draining lymph nodes, adjacent tissues. TCRdb used MiXCR to reprocess the multiplex PCR reads, holding one entry per CDR3 protein. The data show 150,000 to 200,000 distinct CDR3 sequences, around 33% seen once. The sequenced material came from axillary lymph node tissue. The receptors come from a female donor with breast cancer. Some clones in this sample may be carry-over from other donors' samples. CDR3s include the opening cysteine and the closing phenylalanine or tryptophan. The D gene is left open where the match is weak. Clone size is given for some rows only: seen once, a few or many times, or a class if the clone is expanded.

d_call j_call cdr3_length clone_size v_call cdr3_aa cdr3_nt
NA TRBJ2-5 16 many TRBV20-1 CSARDASRGRQETQYF TGCAGTGCTAGAGATGCCTCCCGGGGCAGACAAGAGACCCAGTACTTC
TRBD2 TRBJ2-1 17 many TRBV13 CASSFVRLAGGRGEQFF TGTGCCAGCAGCTTCGTACGACTAGCGGGGGGGCGAGGTGAGCAGTTCTTC
NA TRBJ1-4 15 many TRBV5-1 CASSLSGITNEKLFF TGCGCCAGCAGCTTATCTGGGATAACTAATGAAAAACTGTTTTTT
TRBD1 TRBJ2-7 17 many TRBV6-6 CASSHPTGGTGQYEQYF TGTGCCAGCAGTCACCCGACAGGCGGGACAGGGCAGTACGAGCAGTACTTC
NA TRBJ1-2 23 NA TRBV29-1 CSVVHSVPFRVAIFLCANYGYTF TGCAGCGTTGTCCACAGTGTCCCTTTTAGAGTGGCTATATTCTTATGTGCTAACTATGGCTACACCTTC
NA TRBJ2-1 13 many TRBV10-3 CAIRLAGGNEQFF TGTGCCATCAGGTTGGCAGGGGGGAATGAGCAGTTCTTC
NA TRBJ1-2 11 NA TRBV7-2 CVSSSNYGYTF TGTGTCAGCAGCTCGAACTATGGCTACACCTTC
TRBD2 TRBJ2-7 14 many TRBV20-1 CSARLAGVSYEQYF TGCAGTGCTCGACTAGCGGGAGTTTCCTACGAGCAGTACTTC
TRBD2 TRBJ2-7 14 few TRBV20-1 CSARPRGDYYEQYF TGCAGTGCTAGACCTCGGGGGGACTACTACGAGCAGTACTTC
TRBD2 TRBJ2-3 16 many TRBV7-9 CASSLRLAGGPGTQYF TGTGCCAGCAGCTTAAGGTTAGCGGGAGGGCCCGGTACGCAGTATTTT
NA TRBJ2-5 12 few TRBV6-6 CAIPGFQETQYF TGTGCCATCCCAGGGTTCCAAGAGACCCAGTACTTC
TRBD1 TRBJ2-3 15 many TRBV3-1 CASSPETGGRGTQYF TGTGCCAGCAGCCCCGAGACAGGGGGAAGGGGTACGCAGTATTTT
NA TRBJ1-2 14 NA TRBV29-1 CSVVYYLGDGGYTF TGCAGCGTTGTTTACTACTTAGGGGACGGTGGCTACACCTTC
NA TRBJ1-2 12 many TRBV18 CASSLDFYGYTF TGTGCCAGCTCACTGGACTTCTATGGCTACACCTTC
TRBD2 TRBJ2-5 17 few TRBV2 CASSDLGSPGGGETQYF TGTGCCAGCAGTGATCTCGGGTCCCCCGGGGGGGGGGAGACCCAGTACTTC
NA TRBJ1-3 18 NA TRBV11-3 CASRTLNTLYNYGYTIYF TGTGCCAGCAGAACCCTTAACACACTATATAACTATGGCTACACCATATATTTT
NA TRBJ1-2 14 many TRBV5-1 CASSAGTLVYGYTF TGCGCCAGCAGCGCCGGGACTCTAGTCTATGGCTACACCTTC
NA TRBJ2-3 14 many TRBV10-3 CAISESTGTDTQYF TGTGCCATCAGTGAGTCGACCGGCACAGATACGCAGTATTTT
NA TRBJ1-4 14 many TRBV7-8 CASSFLATNEKLFF TGTGCCAGCAGCTTCCTCGCAACTAATGAAAAACTGTTTTTT
TRBD2 TRBJ2-7 14 NA TRBV2 CASSGLAGGYEQYF TGTGCCAGCAGTGGGCTAGCGGGGGGGTACGAGCAGTACTTC
NA TRBJ2-1 16 many TRBV19 CASQNPGTLSYNEQFF TGTGCCAGCCAAAACCCCGGGACTTTATCCTACAATGAGCAGTTCTTC
TRBD1 TRBJ1-2 15 many TRBV6-5 CASSRQGPSPYGYTF TGTGCCAGCAGTCGACAGGGGCCTTCCCCTTATGGCTACACCTTC
NA TRBJ1-2 14 many TRBV19 CASSMGNRFYGYTF TGTGCCAGTAGTATGGGGAACAGGTTTTATGGCTACACCTTC
TRBD2 TRBJ2-3 13 many TRBV29-1 CSGGTSGGYTQYF TGCAGCGGGGGGACTAGCGGGGGTTATACGCAGTATTTT
TRBD2 TRBJ2-7 15 NA TRBV20-1 CSATSGGSFSYEQYF TGCAGTGCGACTAGCGGGGGATCCTTCTCCTACGAGCAGTACTTC
TRBD1 TRBJ1-5 14 many TRBV6-5 CASSRPGGWEPQHF TGTGCCAGCAGTCGTCCAGGGGGCTGGGAGCCCCAGCATTTT
TRBD2 TRBJ2-1 17 NA TRBV5-4 CASSHDSLSGGYNEQFF TGTGCCAGCAGCCACGACTCCCTTAGCGGGGGTTACAATGAGCAGTTCTTC
NA TRBJ2-2 12 many TRBV14 CASSVYTGELFF TGTGCCAGCAGCGTGTACACCGGGGAGCTGTTTTTT
NA TRBJ2-2 12 many TRBV5-8 CASSRGTGELFF TGTGCCAGCAGCAGGGGCACCGGGGAGCTGTTTTTT
TRBD2 TRBJ2-3 19 many TRBV7-2 CASSVGLAGPGWGTDTQYF TGTGCCAGCAGCGTAGGACTAGCGGGGCCCGGATGGGGAACAGATACGCAGTATTTT
NA TRBJ2-6 14 few TRBV3-1 CASSPLIGANVLTF TGTGCCAGCAGCCCTCTTATTGGGGCCAACGTCCTGACTTTC
TRBD1 TRBJ1-4 14 NA TRBV25-1 CASSDPGQDEKLFF TGTGCCAGCAGTGACCCGGGACAGGATGAAAAACTGTTTTTT
TRBD1 TRBJ1-6 16 NA TRBV7-2 CASSLRAGGTNSPLHF TGTGCCAGCAGCTTAAGGGCAGGGGGCACCAATTCACCCCTCCACTTT
NA TRBJ2-7 12 many TRBV29-1 CSVAGTTTEQYF TGCAGCGTTGCGGGGACCACTACGGAGCAGTACTTC
NA TRBJ2-5 13 many TRBV4-2 CASSQSKWETQYF TGTGCCAGCAGCCAATCTAAGTGGGAGACCCAGTACTTC
NA TRBJ1-1 14 NA TRBV4-1 CASSRTAGNTEAFF TGCGCCAGCAGCCGAACTGCAGGGAACACTGAAGCTTTCTTT
TRBD1 TRBJ2-5 15 many TRBV11-2 CASSHYRGRAETQYF TGTGCCAGCAGCCACTACAGGGGGCGCGCAGAGACCCAGTACTTC
NA TRBJ2-5 14 many TRBV27 CASSLGPVQETQYF TGTGCCAGCAGTTTAGGGCCAGTCCAAGAGACCCAGTACTTC
NA TRBJ1-1 14 few TRBV19 CASSTGVDGTEAFF TGTGCCAGTAGCACCGGGGTGGATGGCACTGAAGCTTTCTTT
NA TRBJ2-3 16 many TRBV6-6 CASSPRRGTSTDTQYF TGTGCCAGCAGCCCCCGCAGGGGGACTAGCACAGATACGCAGTATTTT
NA TRBJ2-1 15 many TRBV5-1 CASSFTSSLLNEQFF TGCGCCAGCAGCTTCACGAGCTCCCTCCTCAATGAGCAGTTCTTC
NA TRBJ2-7 13 NA TRBV30 CVWSPEVRLRRYF TGTGTCTGGAGTCCCGAGGTGAGACTGCGGCGGTACTTT
TRBD2 TRBJ2-6 19 many TRBV7-2 CASSLPGLAGVRGPNVLTF TGTGCCAGCAGCTTGCCGGGACTAGCGGGAGTCCGCGGGCCCAACGTCCTGACTTTC
NA TRBJ2-2 17 many TRBV9 CASSPRWRGQNTGELFF TGTGCCAGCAGCCCCCGGTGGAGGGGGCAGAACACCGGGGAGCTGTTTTTT
NA TRBJ1-5 17 many TRBV15 CATAMSSTINSNQPQHF TGTGCCACCGCAATGAGCTCGACCATCAATAGCAATCAGCCCCAGCATTTT
NA TRBJ1-5 15 many TRBV19 CASSIYQGGNQPQHF TGTGCCAGTAGTATTTATCAGGGTGGAAATCAGCCCCAGCATTTT
TRBD2 TRBJ2-4 13 many TRBV19 CASSSRGGGIQYF TGTGCCAGTAGTTCCCGGGGGGGCGGCATTCAGTACTTC
TRBD2 TRBJ2-5 14 many TRBV20-1 CSAKEGGAQETQYF TGCAGTGCTAAGGAGGGAGGGGCCCAAGAGACCCAGTACTTC
NA TRBJ1-4 15 many TRBV7-2 CASSADGATNEKLFF TGTGCCAGCAGCGCAGACGGGGCAACTAATGAAAAACTGTTTTTT
NA TRBJ1-6 14 many TRBV12-3/TRBV12-4 CASSLEIGNSPLHF TGTGCCAGCAGTTTAGAAATTGGGAATTCACCCCTCCACTTT
NA TRBJ1-5 15 many TRBV19 CASSRDTRGNQPQHF TGTGCCAGTAGTCGGGACACCCGGGGCAATCAGCCCCAGCATTTT
TRBD1 TRBJ1-3 14 NA TRBV7-9 CASSSGGFGKTIYF TGTGCCAGCAGCTCAGGGGGCTTTGGAAAAACCATATATTTT
NA TRBJ2-5 13 few TRBV25-1 CASSARDGQTQYF TGTGCCAGCAGTGCTAGAGATGGGCAGACCCAGTACTTC
TRBD2 TRBJ2-1 15 NA TRBV11-1 CASYPGGSSYNEQFF TGTGCCAGCTACCCGGGCGGGAGCTCCTACAATGAGCAGTTCTTC
TRBD1 TRBJ2-7 13 many TRBV20-1 CSALGQGTYEQYF TGCAGTGCTCTGGGACAGGGGACCTACGAGCAGTACTTC
TRBD2 TRBJ2-5 16 NA TRBV24-1 CAGTSGRRAMGETQYF TGTGCCGGGACTAGCGGGAGAAGGGCTATGGGAGAGACCCAGTACTTC
NA TRBJ2-1 11 many TRBV3-1 CASSQQVEQFF TGTGCCAGCAGCCAACAGGTTGAGCAGTTCTTC
TRBD2 TRBJ2-3 18 many TRBV7-2 CASSLGQRGARSTDTQYF TGTGCCAGCAGCTTAGGCCAGCGGGGGGCCAGGAGCACAGATACGCAGTATTTT